This TCR beta chain stems from a study of shared clonotypes between healthy human individuals. Per the germline V gene, CDR1 is MGHDK and CDR2 is SYGVNS. CDR3 length: 15 residues. Trimming removed 1 base from V and 10 bases from J; junction bases left unmatched: 4. The data were produced by immunoSEQ multiplex PCR, yet TCRdb's version contains in-frame clones alone and is incomplete. The sample includes about 520,000 clones, 78% seen only once; the top ten take approximately 12%. The TCR was taken from a woman aged 40 to 55 in good health. Some clones in this sample may be carry-over from other donors' samples. The source material was PBMCs. The chain uses TRBV25-1 and TRBJ2-1; 13 bases are a match to TRBD2. CDR3 amino acids: CASSESLAGGREQFF. For the CDR3, the DNA is TGTGCCAGCAGTGAATCACTAGCGGGAGGGAGGGAGCAGTTCTTC.